This T cell receptor (beta chain) was identified during a study of T cells in Graves' hyperthyroidism and ophthalmopathy (dated by TCRdb to between 2018 and 2021). With regard to the full study: Peripheral blood samples were taken at initial diagnosis, before any treatment was given. After sampling, hyperthyroidism patients received methimazole starting at 30 mg daily, and ophthalmopathy patients received high-dose intravenous methylprednisolone. In several Graves' hyperthyroidism patients, the study also compared T-cell repertoires from thyroid tissue with T-cell repertoires from blood. Prospective prediction of ophthalmopathy was tested in an independent validation cohort of about 19 hyperthyroidism patients and 17 patients who later progressed to ophthalmopathy. The 100 discovery patients were divided at random into training and test sets in a 7:3 ratio. To identify distinguishing TCR V-J signatures, a discovery cohort of some 99 patients was used, comprising 43 with Graves' ophthalmopathy and 55 to 65 with stable Graves' hyperthyroidism. TCR Vbeta CDR3 sequencing of 135 peripheral blood samples (roughly 41 ophthalmopathy, approximately 80 hyperthyroidism and approximately 17 progressor patients) is reported in the paper. The study at large found these results: Most expanded thyroid clonotypes (frequency above 0.001) were also detected in blood, suggesting blood repertoires may reflect thyroid immune responses. In validation, the model predicted progression to ophthalmopathy with around 71% sensitivity and roughly 72% specificity, a median of roughly seven months before onset. A 13 V-J signature model separated ophthalmopathy from stable hyperthyroidism, with nearly 90% sensitivity and about 81% specificity in cross-validation and 80%/75% in testing. Sample size was not statistically predetermined, and blinding of investigators to group allocation was not performed.

TCR beta CDR3 regions were amplified from RNA transcripts. A first-round RT-PCR of the TCR CDR3 used the HTBI primer set with the Qiagen OneStep RT-PCR kit. Libraries were constructed in a second round of multiplex PCR, after which size selection and purification were carried out. Paired-end sequencing of the libraries was performed with 100 bp reads on an Illumina HiSeq2000. As for how the authors treated the data: SOAPnuke was used to process the raw data, with reads discarded if the reads contained adapters or uncalled bases, had a mean Phred below 15, or lacked an exact constant-primer or identifier match. COPE v1.2.5 was used to merge high-quality paired reads, and clonotypes were defined as unique nucleotide sequences. MiTCR v1.1 was used to align the clonotypes against IMGT TRBV, TRBD and TRBJ reference segments. The analysis included only V-J combinations with a frequency above 0.0001, which together covered approximately 99% of the repertoires. The TCS score was defined as the ratio of F50 (clonal expansion) to E x V (chaos), calculated using BLOSUM62-based TCRdist between CDR3 peptides within each V-J. Welch's t-statistics and random forest reduced roughly 540 V-J features to around 14, which were used in a naive Bayes classifier (R e1071). In TCRdb, the public reads were trimmed at Q25 with fastp and aligned with MiXCR, with productive beta chains retained. Rows are unified per CDR3 protein, each entry keeping the most common DNA and genes. The V and J calls reflect TCRdb's pipeline rather than the authors' work. Recorded for this sample are around 450,000 distinct CDR3 sequences; more than 15% of them occurred a single time. In total, the top ten clones hold about 14% of the sample.

A patient counted as having stable Graves' hyperthyroidism if no progression to ophthalmopathy occurred over 18 months of follow-up. Hyperthyroidism patients were newly diagnosed, had a disease duration of under 2 months, and were aged 18 to 65 years. Exclusion was applied to patients with uncontrolled infections, other autoimmune diseases, pregnancy or lactation. Diagnoses relied on clinical symptoms, serum thyroxine and TRAb, thyroid ultrasound and orbital computed tomography. PBMCs were separated from roughly 10 ml of fresh peripheral blood using Ficoll-Paque density gradient centrifugation. Total RNA was extracted using Trizol reagent, and RNA quality was assessed on an Agilent 2100 Bioanalyzer. Concerning this clonotype itself: What this receptor recognizes is not known. Base qualities are not at hand, and no much larger clone is one base apart.

The sequenced sample consisted of blood. The TCR originated in a young woman with Graves' hyperthyroidism.

The CDR3 protein: CASSHRQGRDTEAFF. In nucleotide form, the sequence is TGTGCCAGCAGCCACCGACAGGGTAGGGACACTGAAGCTTTCTTT. The rearranged chain carries TRBV3-1 and TRBJ1-1, with 7 middle bases fitting TRBD1. Trimming removed 3 bases from V and 3 bases from J; the gene matches leave 7 bases unexplained. Per the germline V gene (reference sequence), LGHDT is the CDR1 and YNNKEL is the CDR2. Including cysteine and phenylalanine, the CDR3 has 15 amino acids. Kept here is only the CDR3 DNA, which spans 45 bases and is read in frame from base 1.